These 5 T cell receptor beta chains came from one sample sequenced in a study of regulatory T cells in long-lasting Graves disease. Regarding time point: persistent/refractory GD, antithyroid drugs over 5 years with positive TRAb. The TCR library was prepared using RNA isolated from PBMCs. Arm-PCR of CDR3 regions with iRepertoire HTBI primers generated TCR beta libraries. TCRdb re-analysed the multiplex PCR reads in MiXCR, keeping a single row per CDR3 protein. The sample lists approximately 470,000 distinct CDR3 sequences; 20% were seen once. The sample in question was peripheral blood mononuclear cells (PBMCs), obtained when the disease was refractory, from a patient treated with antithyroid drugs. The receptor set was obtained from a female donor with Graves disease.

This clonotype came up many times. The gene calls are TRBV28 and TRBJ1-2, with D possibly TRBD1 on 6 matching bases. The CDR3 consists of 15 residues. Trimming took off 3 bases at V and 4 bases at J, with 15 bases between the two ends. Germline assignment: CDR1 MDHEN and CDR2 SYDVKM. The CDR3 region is CASSFPLGGIYGYTF. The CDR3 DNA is TGTGCCAGCAGTTTCCCCCTAGGGGGGATCTATGGCTACACCTTC.

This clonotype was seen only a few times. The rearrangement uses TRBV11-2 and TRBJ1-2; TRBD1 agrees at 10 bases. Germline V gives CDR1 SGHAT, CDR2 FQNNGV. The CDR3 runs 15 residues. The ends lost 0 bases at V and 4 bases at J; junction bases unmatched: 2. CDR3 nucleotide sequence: TGTGCCAGCAGCTTAGAGGGGACAGGGGTCTATGGCTACACCTTC. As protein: CASSLEGTGVYGYTF.

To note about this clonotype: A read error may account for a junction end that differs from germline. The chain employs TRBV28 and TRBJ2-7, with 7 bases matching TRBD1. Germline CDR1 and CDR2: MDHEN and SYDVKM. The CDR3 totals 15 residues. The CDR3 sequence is CTSSGTGVGSYEQYF. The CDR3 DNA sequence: TGTACCAGCAGTGGAACAGGGGTCGGCTCCTACGAGCAGTACTTC.

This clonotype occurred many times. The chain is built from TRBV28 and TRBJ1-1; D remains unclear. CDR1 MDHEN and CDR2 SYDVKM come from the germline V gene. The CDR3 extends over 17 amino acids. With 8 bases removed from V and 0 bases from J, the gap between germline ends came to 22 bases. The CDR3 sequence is CASEPGRTAFMNTEAFF. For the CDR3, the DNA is TGTGCCAGCGAACCGGGGAGGACGGCGTTCATGAACACTGAAGCTTTCTTT.

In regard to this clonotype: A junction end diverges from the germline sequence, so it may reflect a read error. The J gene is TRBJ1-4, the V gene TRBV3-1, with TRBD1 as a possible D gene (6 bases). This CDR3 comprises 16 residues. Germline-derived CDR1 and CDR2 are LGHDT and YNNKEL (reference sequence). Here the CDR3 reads CASGQNFYRVGEKLFF. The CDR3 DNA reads TGTGCCAGCGGCCAAAATTTCTACAGGGTGGGGGAAAAACTGTTTTTT.